These 17 T cell receptor beta chains originate from one sample sequenced in a study of naive and memory T cell subsets. Study-level points and caveats: Naive repertoires, especially CD8, held a few larger clonotypes, possibly memory cells re-expressing CD45RA.

The beta constant-region primer was an equimolar mix of two oligonucleotides covering TRBC1 and TRBC2. The ligated cDNA underwent four PCR rounds using SP2 and nested alpha and beta constant-region primers. TCRdb called the UMI-ligation and nested PCR reads again in MiXCR, with one record for every CDR3 protein. Among about 90,000 distinct CDR3 sequences, around 10% were seen once, and the ten largest hold just over 0.13%. These receptors have no identified antigens. Specimen: naive CD4+ T cells from blood. These receptor sequences come from a human donor in good health.

This clonotype occurred a few times. The DNA for the CDR3 is TGTGCCAGCAACGACCGCTTGATCCCCAACTATGGCTACACCTTC. Residues: CASNDRLIPNYGYTF. J is TRBJ1-2 and V is TRBV5-4; the D is unclear. Trimming took off 6 bases at V and 2 bases at J, with 17 bases between the two ends. Germline-derived CDR1 and CDR2 are SGHNT and YYREEE (reference sequence). The CDR3 is 15 amino acids.

V gene TRBV7-9 combines with J gene TRBJ1-5; possibly TRBD1 for D (6 bases). The V and J ends lost 5 bases and 6 bases respectively, with 17 bases between them. The CDR3 length is 15 residues. Germline V gene data show CDR1 as SEHNR and CDR2 as FQNEAQ (reference sequence). The CDR3 loop reads CASSRGSGGGQPQHF. As DNA, the CDR3 is TGTGCCAGCAGCCGGGGGTCCGGGGGCGGTCAGCCCCAGCATTTT.

This clonotype was recorded many times. Relative to the germline gene, one junction end is altered; a read error may explain this. The gene calls are TRBV3-1 and TRBJ1-6, with unresolved D. The germline CDR1 and CDR2 sequences are LGHDT and YNNKEL (reference sequence). The CDR3 runs 17 residues. The CDR3 DNA reads TGTGCCAGCAGCCAAGATCTCAGGTCCTCCAATAATTCACCCCTCCACTTT. As protein: CASSQDLRSSNNSPLHF.

This rearrangement joins TRBV5-1 to TRBJ2-7, with a tentative D call TRBD1 (5 bases). CDR1 and CDR2 from the germline V gene are SGHRS and YFSETQ. V lost 2 bases, J lost 4 bases, and 10 bases lay in between. The CDR3 contains 13 residues. The CDR3 DNA reads TGCGCCAGCAGCTTCGACAGTTTATACGAGCAGTACTTC. Its protein is CASSFDSLYEQYF.

The chain is built from TRBV6-2 or TRBV6-3 and TRBJ1-2; TRBD1 is a possible D gene (5 bases). The CDR3 totals 15 residues. Germline CDR1 is MNHEY and CDR2 is SVGEGT. The V gene lost 4 bases and the J gene lost 5 bases, with 17 bases spanning the gap. In DNA, the CDR3 is TGTGCCAGCAGTTTTTACTCCCAGGGACGATATGGCTACACCTTC. Its translation is CASSFYSQGRYGYTF.

This clonotype was seen a handful of times. V and J are TRBV20-1 and TRBJ1-5; D gene ambiguous. The V end was cut by 1 base, the J end by 1 base, with 11 bases between. In germline, CDR1 is DFQATT, CDR2 SNEGSKA (reference sequence). This CDR3 is 15 amino acids long. CDR3 nucleotides: TGCAGTGCTAGAGTTGGCAGTGCAAGCAATCAGCCCCAGCATTTT. It yields the protein CSARVGSASNQPQHF.

The chain recombines TRBV29-1 with TRBJ2-5, with no clear D. V lost 6 bases to trimming and J lost 0 bases, with 14 bases between them. From germline, CDR1 is SQVTM and CDR2 ANQGSEA. The CDR3 has 14 amino acids. DNA for the CDR3: TGCAGCGTATTAGCTAGGGCCCACCAAGAGACCCAGTACTTC. It specifies CSVLARAHQETQYF.

The chain is built from TRBV7-3 and TRBJ2-3; 10 positions agree with TRBD1. Trimming cost V 1 base and J 1 base; bases outside gene matches: 5. This CDR3 has 17 amino acids. The V gene's germline CDR1 is SGHTA and CDR2 FQGTGA. CDR3 coding DNA: TGTGCCAGCAGCTTAAACCCGGGGACAGGGGGCACAGATACGCAGTATTTT. Translated: CASSLNPGTGGTDTQYF.

This clonotype was counted many times. The chain combines TRBV2 with TRBJ2-1, with TRBD2 matching over 8 bases. This CDR3 spans 14 amino acids. The ends lost 10 bases at V and 10 bases at J; junction bases unmatched: 15. Germline V gene lookup returns CDR1 SNHLY and CDR2 FYNNEI. The DNA of the CDR3 is TGTGCCACCGGCGTGCGGCGGGGGGCCTGGGAGCAGTTCTTC. Its translation: CATGVRRGAWEQFF.

This clonotype was found many times. The CDR3 nucleotides are TGTGCTAGTGGTTTGTCATCGACGGACTATGGCTACACCTTC. It translates to CASGLSSTDYGYTF. J is TRBJ1-2 and V is TRBV12-5; D remains unclear. CDR3 length: 14 amino acids. Germline V gene lookup returns CDR1 LGHNT and CDR2 FRNRAP. V was pared by 2 bases and J by 3 bases, with 10 bases between.

In this sample, this clonotype turned up many times. The chain combines TRBV13 with TRBJ2-5, with a weak D call TRBD1 (6 bases). CDR3 length: 17 amino acids. With 3 bases removed from V and 3 bases from J, the gap between germline ends came to 20 bases. Germline values: CDR1 PRHDT, CDR2 FYEKMQ (reference sequence). CDR3 DNA: TGTGCCAGCAGCTTGTCCCGGGACACCCCCCGCAAAGAGACCCAGTACTTC. It translates to CASSLSRDTPRKETQYF.

This clonotype was picked up a small number of times. V gene TRBV7-2 combines with J gene TRBJ2-5; weak D call: TRBD2 (5 bases). This CDR3 has 12 amino acids. Trimming removed 0 bases from V and 9 bases from J, with 8 bases in between. The germline V gene encodes CDR1 SGHTA and CDR2 FQGNSA. The DNA for the CDR3 is TGTGCCAGCAGCTTAGCCGGTAGCGCCCAGTACTTC. It codes for CASSLAGSAQYF.

In this sample, this clonotype turned up many times. The J gene is TRBJ2-3, the V gene TRBV7-9; the match to TRBD2 covers 7 bases. CDR1 and CDR2 (germline): SEHNR, FQNEAQ (reference sequence). With V trimmed by 1 base and J by 0 bases, 10 bases remained unmatched. The CDR3 has 18 amino acids. CDR3 nucleotides: TGTGCCAGCAGCTTAGAAGTCGGCGGGAGCCCTAGCACAGATACGCAGTATTTT. It translates to CASSLEVGGSPSTDTQYF.

CDR3 protein: CASSPRQGVYNEQFF. The CDR3 DNA sequence: TGCGCCAGCAGCCCCCGACAGGGAGTCTACAATGAGCAGTTCTTC. The chain couples TRBV4-3 to TRBJ2-1; 7 nucleotides line up with TRBD1. The CDR3 has 15 amino acids. J lost 3 bases, V lost 4 bases, and 6 bases had no gene match. Germline CDR1 LGHNA, CDR2 YSLEER.

The chain uses TRBV7-2 and TRBJ2-3; 9 bases are a match to TRBD2. Germline CDR1 is SGHTA and CDR2 is FQGNSA. CDR3 length equals 14 residues. With V trimmed by 6 bases and J by 4 bases, 5 bases remained unmatched. Here the CDR3 DNA reads TGTGCCAGCAGGCGGGGGGGCTCGTCAGATACGCAGTATTTT. Translated, it gives CASRRGGSSDTQYF.

This clonotype was seen at least ten times. This chain's CDR3 is CASSLGSSYNEQFF. The CDR3, as DNA: TGTGCCAGCAGCTTAGGTTCCTCCTACAATGAGCAGTTCTTC. The chain couples TRBV7-2 to TRBJ2-1; D is undetermined. CDR1 is SGHTA and CDR2 is FQGNSA in the germline V gene. The CDR3 length is 14 residues. V dropped 1 base and J dropped 0 bases, with 4 bases sitting between them.

This chain uses TRBV12-3 or TRBV12-4 with TRBJ2-4; D not certain. Trimming pared 6 bases from V and 8 bases from J, leaving 8 bases between. This CDR3 is 11 amino acids long. The CDR3: CASSNRYIQYF. The CDR3 nucleotides are TGTGCCAGCAGCAACAGATACATTCAGTACTTC.